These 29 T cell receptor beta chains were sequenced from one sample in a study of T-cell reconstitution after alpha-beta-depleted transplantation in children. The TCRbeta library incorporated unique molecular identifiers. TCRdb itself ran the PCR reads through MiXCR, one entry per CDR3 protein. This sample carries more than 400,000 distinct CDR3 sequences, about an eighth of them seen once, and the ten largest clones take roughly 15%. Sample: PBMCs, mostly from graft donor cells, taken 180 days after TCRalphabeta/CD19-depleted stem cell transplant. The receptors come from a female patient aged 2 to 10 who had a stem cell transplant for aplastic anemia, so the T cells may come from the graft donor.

The chain's CDR3 is CASSPPQGRTDTQYF. The DNA for the CDR3 is TGTGCCAGCAGCCCTCCACAGGGGCGCACAGATACGCAGTATTTT. This chain links TRBV7-2 with TRBJ2-3; 7 bases are shared with TRBD1. This CDR3 contains 15 residues. CDR1 is SGHTA and CDR2 is FQGNSA in the germline V gene. V was clipped by 5 bases and J by 1 base; unmatched bases: 6.

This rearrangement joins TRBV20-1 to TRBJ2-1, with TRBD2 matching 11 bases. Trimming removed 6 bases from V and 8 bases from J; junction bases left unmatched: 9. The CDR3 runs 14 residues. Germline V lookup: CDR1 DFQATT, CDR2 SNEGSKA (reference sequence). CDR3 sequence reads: CSALTSGKLYEQFF. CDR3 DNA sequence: TGCAGTGCCCTGACTAGCGGGAAACTCTATGAGCAGTTCTTC.

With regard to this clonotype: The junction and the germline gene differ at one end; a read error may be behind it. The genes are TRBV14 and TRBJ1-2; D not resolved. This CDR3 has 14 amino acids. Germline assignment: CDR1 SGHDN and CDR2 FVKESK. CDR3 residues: CASTQGWTNYGYTF. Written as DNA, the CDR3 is TGTGCCAGCACCCAAGGATGGACTAACTATGGCTACACCTTC.

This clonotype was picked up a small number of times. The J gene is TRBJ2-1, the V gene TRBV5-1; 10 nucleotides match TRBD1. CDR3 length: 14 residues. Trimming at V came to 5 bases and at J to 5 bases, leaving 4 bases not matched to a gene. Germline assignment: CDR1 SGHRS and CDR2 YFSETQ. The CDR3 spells CASRGTGADNEQFF. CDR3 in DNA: TGCGCCAGCAGGGGGACAGGGGCGGACAATGAGCAGTTCTTC. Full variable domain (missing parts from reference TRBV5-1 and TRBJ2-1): KAGVTQTPRYLIKTRGQQVTLSCSPISGHRSVSWYQQTPGQGLQFLFEYFSETQRNKGNFPGRFSGRQFSNSRSEMNVSTLELGDSALYLCASRGTGADNEQFFGPGTRLTVL.

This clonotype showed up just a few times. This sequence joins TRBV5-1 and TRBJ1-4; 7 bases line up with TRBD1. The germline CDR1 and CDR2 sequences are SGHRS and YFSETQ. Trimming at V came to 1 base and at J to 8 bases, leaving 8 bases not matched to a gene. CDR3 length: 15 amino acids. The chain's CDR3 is CASSLTAGGGEKLFF. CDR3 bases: TGCGCCAGCAGCTTGACCGCAGGGGGAGGGGAAAAACTGTTTTTT.

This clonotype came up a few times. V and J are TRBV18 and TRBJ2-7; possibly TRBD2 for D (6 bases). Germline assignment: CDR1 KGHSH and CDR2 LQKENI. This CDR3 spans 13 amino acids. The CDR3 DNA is TGTGCCAGCTCACCACCGACTAGGCCCGTGAAGCACGTC. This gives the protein CASSPPTRPVKHV.

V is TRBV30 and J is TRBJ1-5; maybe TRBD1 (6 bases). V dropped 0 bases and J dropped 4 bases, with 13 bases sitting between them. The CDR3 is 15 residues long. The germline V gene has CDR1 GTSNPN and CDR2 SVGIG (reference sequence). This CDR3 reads CAWSVGSTGNQPQHF. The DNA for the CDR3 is TGTGCCTGGAGTGTAGGGAGCACAGGGAATCAGCCCCAGCATTTT. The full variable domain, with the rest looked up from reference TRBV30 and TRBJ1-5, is SQTIHQWPATLVQPVGSPLSLECTVEGTSNPNLYWYRQAAGRGLQLLFYSVGIGQISSEVPQNLSASRPQDRQFILSSKKLLLSDSGFYLCAWSVGSTGNQPQHFGDGTRLSIL.

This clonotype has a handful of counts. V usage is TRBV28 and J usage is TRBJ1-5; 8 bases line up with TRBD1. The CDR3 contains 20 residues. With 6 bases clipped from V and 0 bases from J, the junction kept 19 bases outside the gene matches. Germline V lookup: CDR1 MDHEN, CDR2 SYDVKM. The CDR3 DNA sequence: TGTGCCAGCAGCCCCCGACGACTTTATAACAGGGGGACTAGCAATCAGCCCCAGCATTTT. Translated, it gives CASSPRRLYNRGTSNQPQHF.

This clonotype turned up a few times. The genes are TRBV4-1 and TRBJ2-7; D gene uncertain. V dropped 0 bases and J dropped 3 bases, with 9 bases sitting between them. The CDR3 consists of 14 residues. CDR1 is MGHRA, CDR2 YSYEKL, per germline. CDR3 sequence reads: CASSQERTSYEQYV. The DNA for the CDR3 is TGCGCCAGCAGCCAAGAGAGAACCAGCTACGAGCAGTACGTC.

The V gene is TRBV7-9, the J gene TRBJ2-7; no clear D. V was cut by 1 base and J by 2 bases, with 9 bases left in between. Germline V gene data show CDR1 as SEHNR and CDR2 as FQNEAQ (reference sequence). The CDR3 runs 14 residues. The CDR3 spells CASSLVRPPYEQYF. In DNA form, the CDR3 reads TGTGCCAGCAGCTTAGTTAGGCCACCCTACGAGCAGTACTTC.

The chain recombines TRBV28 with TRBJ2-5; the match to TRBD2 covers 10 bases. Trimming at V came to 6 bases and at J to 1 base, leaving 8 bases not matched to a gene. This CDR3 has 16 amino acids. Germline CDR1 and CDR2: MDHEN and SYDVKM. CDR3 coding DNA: TGTGCCAGCAGCACCCTAGTAGCGGGGGGCCAAGAGACCCAGTACTTC. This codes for CASSTLVAGGQETQYF.

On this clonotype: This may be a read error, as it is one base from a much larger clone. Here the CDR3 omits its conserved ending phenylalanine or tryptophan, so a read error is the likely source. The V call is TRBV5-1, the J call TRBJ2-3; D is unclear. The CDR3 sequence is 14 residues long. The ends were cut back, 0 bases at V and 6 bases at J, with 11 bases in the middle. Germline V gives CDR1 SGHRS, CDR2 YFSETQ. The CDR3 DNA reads TGCGCCAGCAGCTTGGACGCGTTCTTCGATACGCAGTATCTT. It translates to CASSLDAFFDTQYL.

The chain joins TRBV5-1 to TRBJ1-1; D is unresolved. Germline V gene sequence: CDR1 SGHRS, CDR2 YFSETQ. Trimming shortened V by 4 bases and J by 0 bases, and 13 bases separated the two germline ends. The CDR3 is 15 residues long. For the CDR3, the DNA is TGCGCCAGCAGCCCCACAGACCCGATGAACACTGAAGCTTTCTTT. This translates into CASSPTDPMNTEAFF.

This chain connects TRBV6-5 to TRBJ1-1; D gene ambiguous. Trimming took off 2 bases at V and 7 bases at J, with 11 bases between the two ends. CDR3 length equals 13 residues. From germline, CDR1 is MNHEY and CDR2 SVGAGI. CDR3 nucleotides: TGTGCCAGCAGTTACAGGGTTTCGGTTGAAGCTTTCTTT. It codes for CASSYRVSVEAFF.

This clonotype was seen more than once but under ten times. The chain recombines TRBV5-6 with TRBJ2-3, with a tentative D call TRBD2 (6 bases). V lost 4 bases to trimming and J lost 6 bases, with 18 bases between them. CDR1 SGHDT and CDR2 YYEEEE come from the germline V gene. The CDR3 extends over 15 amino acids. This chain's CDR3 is CASSPGTPVKDTQYF. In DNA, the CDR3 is TGTGCCAGCAGCCCTGGGACTCCCGTTAAGGATACGCAGTATTTT.

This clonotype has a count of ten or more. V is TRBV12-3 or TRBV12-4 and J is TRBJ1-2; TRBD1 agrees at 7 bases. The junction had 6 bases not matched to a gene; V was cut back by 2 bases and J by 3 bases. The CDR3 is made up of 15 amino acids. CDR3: CASSLSPRGDYGYTF. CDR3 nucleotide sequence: TGTGCCAGCAGTTTAAGTCCCAGGGGGGACTATGGCTACACCTTC.

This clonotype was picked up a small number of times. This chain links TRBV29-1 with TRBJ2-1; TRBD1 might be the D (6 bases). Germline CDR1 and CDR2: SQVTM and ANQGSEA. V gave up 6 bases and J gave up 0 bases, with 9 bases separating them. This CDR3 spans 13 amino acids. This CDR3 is CSVSQGSYNEQFF. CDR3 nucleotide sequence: TGCAGCGTATCACAGGGCTCCTACAATGAGCAGTTCTTC.

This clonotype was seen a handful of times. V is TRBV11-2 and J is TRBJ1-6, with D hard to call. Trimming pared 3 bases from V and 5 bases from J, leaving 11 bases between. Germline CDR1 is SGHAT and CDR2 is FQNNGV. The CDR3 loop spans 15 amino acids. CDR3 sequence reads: CASSLLAQNNSPLHF. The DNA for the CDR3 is TGTGCCAGCAGCTTGTTGGCACAGAATAATTCACCCCTCCACTTT.

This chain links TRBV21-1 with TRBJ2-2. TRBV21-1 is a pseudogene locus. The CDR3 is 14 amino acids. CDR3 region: CASSKRKFTGELFF. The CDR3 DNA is TGTGCCAGCAGCAAAAGGAAGTTCACCGGGGAGCTGTTTTTT.

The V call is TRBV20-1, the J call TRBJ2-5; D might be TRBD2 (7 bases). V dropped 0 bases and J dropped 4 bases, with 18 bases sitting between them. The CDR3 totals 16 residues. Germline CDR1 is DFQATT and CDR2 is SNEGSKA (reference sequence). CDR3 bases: TGCAGTGCTAGAGATTTTCGGGGGGCGGGAAGAGAGACCCAGTACTTC. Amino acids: CSARDFRGAGRETQYF.

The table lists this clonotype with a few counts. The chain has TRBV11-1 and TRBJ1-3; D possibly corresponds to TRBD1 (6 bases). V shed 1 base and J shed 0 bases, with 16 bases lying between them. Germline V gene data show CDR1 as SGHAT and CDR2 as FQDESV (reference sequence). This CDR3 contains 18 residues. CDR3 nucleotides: TGTGCCAGCAGCTTAGAGGACAGACTTTTCAACTCTGGAAACACCATATATTTT. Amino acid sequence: CASSLEDRLFNSGNTIYF.

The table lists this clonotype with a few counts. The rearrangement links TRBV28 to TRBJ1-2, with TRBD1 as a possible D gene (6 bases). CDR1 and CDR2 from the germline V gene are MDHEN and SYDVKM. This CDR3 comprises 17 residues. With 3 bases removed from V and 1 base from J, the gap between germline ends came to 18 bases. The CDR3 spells CASSFLEGGARNYGYTF. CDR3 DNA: TGTGCCAGCAGTTTCCTCGAGGGGGGGGCCCGTAACTATGGCTACACCTTC.

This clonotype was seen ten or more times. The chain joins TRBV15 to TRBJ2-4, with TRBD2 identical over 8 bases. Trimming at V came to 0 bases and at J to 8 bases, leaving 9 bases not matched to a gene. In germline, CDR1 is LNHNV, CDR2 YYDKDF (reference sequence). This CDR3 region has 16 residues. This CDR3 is CATSRDGAAGVDIQYF. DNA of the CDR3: TGTGCCACCAGCAGAGATGGTGCAGCGGGAGTTGACATTCAGTACTTC.

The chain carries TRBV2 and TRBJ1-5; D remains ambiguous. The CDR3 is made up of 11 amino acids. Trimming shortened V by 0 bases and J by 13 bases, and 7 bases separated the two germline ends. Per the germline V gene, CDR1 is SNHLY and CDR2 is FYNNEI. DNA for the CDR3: TGTGCCAGCAGTGAAGCCGGGTCACAGCATTTT. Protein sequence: CASSEAGSQHF.

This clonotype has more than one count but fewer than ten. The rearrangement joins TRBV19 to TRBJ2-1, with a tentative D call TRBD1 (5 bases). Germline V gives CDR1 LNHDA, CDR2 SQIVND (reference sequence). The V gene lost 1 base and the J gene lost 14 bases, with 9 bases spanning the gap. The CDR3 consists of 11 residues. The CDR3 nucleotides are TGTGCCAGTAGTATAGGCCGACAGAAGTTCTTC. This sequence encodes CASSIGRQKFF.

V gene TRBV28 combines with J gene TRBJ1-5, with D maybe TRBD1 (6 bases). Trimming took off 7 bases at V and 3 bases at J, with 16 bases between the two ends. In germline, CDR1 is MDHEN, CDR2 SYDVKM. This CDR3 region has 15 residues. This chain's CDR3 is CASKFGGGDNQPQHF. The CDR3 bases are TGTGCCAGCAAATTTGGAGGGGGAGACAATCAGCCCCAGCATTTT.

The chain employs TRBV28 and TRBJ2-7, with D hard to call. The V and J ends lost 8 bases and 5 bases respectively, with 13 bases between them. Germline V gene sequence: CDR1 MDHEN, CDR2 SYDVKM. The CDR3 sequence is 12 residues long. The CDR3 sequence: CASEGRSDEQYF. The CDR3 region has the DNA TGTGCCAGCGAAGGCCGCTCGGACGAGCAGTACTTC.

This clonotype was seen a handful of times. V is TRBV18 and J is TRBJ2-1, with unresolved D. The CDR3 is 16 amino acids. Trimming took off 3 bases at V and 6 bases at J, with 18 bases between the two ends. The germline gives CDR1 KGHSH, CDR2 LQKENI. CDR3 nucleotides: TGTGCCAGCTCACCCCCACAGCTCATTGTCCTCAATGAGCAGTTCTTC. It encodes CASSPPQLIVLNEQFF. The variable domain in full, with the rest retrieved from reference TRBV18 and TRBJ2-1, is NAGVMQNPRHLVRRRGQEARLRCSPMKGHSHVYWYRQLPEEGLKFMVYLQKENIIDESGMPKERFSAEFPKEGPSILRIQQVVRGDSAAYFCASSPPQLIVLNEQFFGPGTRLTVL.

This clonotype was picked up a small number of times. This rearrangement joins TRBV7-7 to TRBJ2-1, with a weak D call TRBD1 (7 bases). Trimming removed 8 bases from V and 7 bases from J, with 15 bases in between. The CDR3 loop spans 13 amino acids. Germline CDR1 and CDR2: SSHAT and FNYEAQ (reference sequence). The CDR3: CASFLAGGNEQFF. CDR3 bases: TGTGCCAGCTTTTTGGCAGGGGGGAATGAGCAGTTCTTC.